The text below deals with one TCR beta chain. Its antigen is as yet unknown. Clones were read by immunoSEQ multiplex PCR, and TCRdb kept only the in-frame ones, dropping some. The sample includes hundreds of thousands of clones, around 92% of them seen just once. This sample was taken from a study of shared clonotypes between healthy human individuals. In the study overall: Three plates each covered CD4 naive and memory; CD8 naive two, CD8 memory one.

There are 15 residues in the CDR3. V shed 4 bases and J 1 base; nucleotides not matched to a gene: 4. Looked up from germline, CDR1 is SGHRS and CDR2 is YFSETQ. Positively selected for CCR7, the CD45RO-negative cells used as naive CD8 cells excluded terminally differentiated effector memory CD45RA+ cells. There were no recent acute infections or vaccinations among the donors, who were healthy HIV-negative adults. General study results and limits: Shared clonotypes across all four donors exceeded non-shared ones in generation probability.

V and J are TRBV5-1 and TRBJ2-1, with TRBD1 matching over 8 bases. The TCR was taken from a man aged 30-40 years in good health. Source material: naive CD8+ T cells sorted from blood. DNA for the CDR3: TGCGCCAGCAGCCAACGACAGGGGTCCTACAATGAGCAGTTCTTC. Translating it yields CASSQRQGSYNEQFF.